One and the same sample provided the 26 T cell receptor beta chains below, sequenced in a study of shared clonotypes between healthy human individuals. The method was immunoSEQ multiplex PCR; TCRdb's version includes in-frame clones alone and lacks a portion of them. The data show a few hundred thousand clones, 95% to 98% seen once. The sequencing input was naive CD4+ T cells sorted from blood. Subset described: CD45RA+ positively selected. The receptors stem from a woman aged 30 to 39 in good health.

The gene calls are TRBV7-9 and TRBJ1-1; possibly TRBD1 for D (5 bases). This CDR3 has 14 residues. Between the trimmed V and J ends, which lost 3 bases and 4 bases, there was a span of 12 bases. Germline V lookup: CDR1 SEHNR, CDR2 FQNEAQ (reference sequence). Here the CDR3 DNA reads TGTGCCAGCAGCTTTTTAGGGGAGGGCACTGAAGCTTTCTTT. It codes for CASSFLGEGTEAFF. Complete variable domain (other parts from reference TRBV7-9 and TRBJ1-1): DTGVSQNPRHKITKRGQNVTFRCDPISEHNRLYWYRQTLGQGPEFLTYFQNEAQLEKSRLLSDRFSAERPKGSFSTLEIQRTEQGDSAMYLCASSFLGEGTEAFFGQGTRLTVV.

CDR3 in amino acids: CASSLILAGGRDTQYF. DNA for the CDR3: TGTGCCAGCAGTTTAATTCTAGCGGGAGGACGAGATACGCAGTATTTT. The J gene is TRBJ2-3, the V gene TRBV27, with TRBD2 matching 11 bases. This CDR3 contains 16 residues. CDR1 MNHEY and CDR2 SMNVEV come from the germline V gene (reference sequence). After removal of 2 bases from V and 5 bases from J, the junction contained 6 bases not matched to a gene.

The genes are TRBV25-1 and TRBJ2-5, with 8 bases identical to TRBD2. Germline V gene sequence: CDR1 MGHDK, CDR2 SYGVNS. The CDR3 sequence is 16 residues long. With 3 bases clipped from V and 5 bases from J, the junction kept 11 bases outside the gene matches. In DNA form, the CDR3 reads TGTGCCAGCAGTGATCCATGGGGAGCGGGAGTGGAGACCCAGTACTTC. Translating gives CASSDPWGAGVETQYF.

This chain uses TRBV29-1 with TRBJ2-3, with 14 bases aligning to TRBD2. Germline CDR1 and CDR2: SQVTM and ANQGSEA. J lost 5 bases, V lost 7 bases, and 11 bases had no gene match. This CDR3 contains 16 residues. CDR3 DNA: TGCAGCGCAGCCACCGGGACTAGCGGGAGTGGAGATACGCAGTATTTT. Its translation is CSAATGTSGSGDTQYF.

The rearrangement uses TRBV28 and TRBJ1-5; D is undetermined. The germline CDR1 and CDR2 sequences are MDHEN and SYDVKM. The CDR3 loop spans 13 amino acids. Trimming removed 3 bases at V and 3 bases at J, with 6 bases between. The CDR3 sequence: CASSFVDNQPQHF. CDR3 coding DNA: TGTGCCAGCAGTTTCGTGGACAATCAGCCCCAGCATTTT.

J is TRBJ1-1 and V is TRBV2; maybe TRBD1 (5 bases). Looked up from germline, CDR1 is SNHLY and CDR2 is FYNNEI. V was cut by 7 bases and J by 4 bases, with 13 bases left in between. This CDR3 is 13 amino acids long. The CDR3, as DNA: TGTGCCAGCAACACGGATGGGGGCACTGAAGCTTTCTTT. This sequence encodes CASNTDGGTEAFF.

CDR3 amino acids: CASSLLGRRDTEAFF. The CDR3 DNA is TGTGCCAGCAGTTTACTGGGGCGCCGGGACACTGAAGCTTTCTTT. This chain links TRBV28 with TRBJ1-1, with D tentatively TRBD1 (5 bases). CDR1 is MDHEN and CDR2 is SYDVKM in the germline V gene. V lost 2 bases and J lost 3, with 13 bases in between. CDR3 length: 15 residues. Complete variable domain (other parts from reference TRBV28 and TRBJ1-1): DVKVTQSSRYLVKRTGEKVFLECVQDMDHENMFWYRQDPGLGLRLIYFSYDVKMKEKGDIPEGYSVSREKKERFSLILESASTNQTSMYLCASSLLGRRDTEAFFGQGTRLTVV.

The rearrangement links TRBV6-1 to TRBJ2-2; D remains unclear. The germline V gene encodes CDR1 MNHNS and CDR2 SASEGT. The CDR3 loop spans 14 amino acids. The V gene lost 3 bases and the J gene lost 5 bases, with 10 bases spanning the gap. The CDR3 region is CASSDPPSTGELFF. The CDR3 nucleotides are TGTGCCAGCAGTGACCCCCCCTCGACCGGGGAGCTGTTTTTT.

This rearrangement joins TRBV7-9 to TRBJ2-1, with 14 bases fitting TRBD2. From germline, CDR1 is SEHNR and CDR2 FQNEAQ (reference sequence). V was pared by 4 bases and J by 6 bases, with 5 bases of the junction left unmatched. This CDR3 has 16 amino acids. The CDR3 loop reads CASSSTGTSGSNEQFF. The CDR3 bases are TGTGCCAGCAGCTCCACCGGGACTAGCGGGAGCAATGAGCAGTTCTTC. Full variable domain (outside the CDR3, taken from reference TRBV7-9 and TRBJ2-1): DTGVSQNPRHKITKRGQNVTFRCDPISEHNRLYWYRQTLGQGPEFLTYFQNEAQLEKSRLLSDRFSAERPKGSFSTLEIQRTEQGDSAMYLCASSSTGTSGSNEQFFGPGTRLTVL.

This clone was seen once. This chain joins TRBV28 and TRBJ1-1; D perhaps matches TRBD1 (6 bases). Germline loops: CDR1 MDHEN, CDR2 SYDVKM. V lost 6 bases and J lost 2, with 13 bases in between. The CDR3 has 14 residues. The CDR3 region has the DNA TGTGCCAGCAGACTGGGACAAATAAACACTGAAGCTTTCTTT. It yields the protein CASRLGQINTEAFF. The complete variable domain, with remaining parts taken from reference TRBV28 and TRBJ1-1, reads DVKVTQSSRYLVKRTGEKVFLECVQDMDHENMFWYRQDPGLGLRLIYFSYDVKMKEKGDIPEGYSVSREKKERFSLILESASTNQTSMYLCASRLGQINTEAFFGQGTRLTVV.

The rearrangement joins TRBV5-1 to TRBJ1-2, with D perhaps matching TRBD1 (6 bases). The CDR3 contains 14 residues. Looked up from germline, CDR1 is SGHRS and CDR2 is YFSETQ. Trimming stripped 0 bases from V and 3 bases from J, with 9 bases between. CDR3 DNA: TGCGCCAGCAGCTTGGCTAACAGGGACTATGGCTACACCTTC. Translation: CASSLANRDYGYTF.

J is TRBJ2-1 and V is TRBV10-3, with D perhaps TRBD2 (6 bases). Trimming stripped 1 base from V and 0 bases from J, with 10 bases between. CDR1 is ENHRY and CDR2 is SYGVKD in the germline V gene. This CDR3 is built from 16 residues. The CDR3 is CAISEFAGSSYNEQFF. The CDR3 bases are TGTGCCATCAGTGAGTTTGCGGGGAGCTCCTACAATGAGCAGTTCTTC.

The chain has TRBV30 and TRBJ2-3; the match to TRBD2 covers 14 bases. The CDR3 totals 16 residues. The germline V gene encodes CDR1 GTSNPN and CDR2 SVGIG (reference sequence). J gave up 4 bases and V 0 bases, and 3 bases lay outside the gene matches. The CDR3 sequence: CAWSVGLAGGPDTQYF. The CDR3 DNA reads TGTGCCTGGAGTGTAGGACTAGCGGGAGGTCCAGATACGCAGTATTTT.

This chain joins TRBV4-2 and TRBJ1-1; the D gene is possibly TRBD1 (6 bases). With 6 bases removed from V and 3 bases from J, the gap between germline ends came to 11 bases. Germline values: CDR1 LGHNA, CDR2 YNFKEQ. The CDR3 extends over 13 amino acids. The CDR3 protein is CASRFNRDTEAFF. DNA of the CDR3: TGTGCCAGCAGATTCAACAGGGACACTGAAGCTTTCTTT.

A single count supports this clone. The same CDR3 also results from other DNA sequences found in this sample. This chain links TRBV18 with TRBJ1-1; unclear D gene. Trimming removed 3 bases at V and 2 bases at J, with 7 bases between. Germline CDR1 KGHSH, CDR2 LQKENI. The CDR3 length is 13 residues. The CDR3 DNA follows: TGTGCCAGCTCACCGGGGATTAACACTGAAGCTTTCTTT. It specifies CASSPGINTEAFF.

This chain joins TRBV2 and TRBJ2-7, with D tentatively TRBD1 (6 bases). V shed 6 bases and J shed 0 bases, with 18 bases lying between them. Germline V CDR1 and CDR2: SNHLY, FYNNEI. The CDR3 has 16 amino acids. The CDR3 DNA follows: TGTGCCAGCAGGGCCCCTTACAGGGCGAGCTCCTACGAGCAGTACTTC. This translates into CASRAPYRASSYEQYF.

The chain employs TRBV11-2 and TRBJ1-1; the match to TRBD1 covers 7 bases. After removal of 0 bases from V and 10 bases from J, the junction contained 23 bases not matched to a gene. The germline V gene has CDR1 SGHAT and CDR2 FQNNGV. This CDR3 region has 19 residues. For the CDR3, the DNA is TGTGCCAGCAGCTTAGATCCCATCCCTCGGACAGGATCTACCCCTCTAGCTTTCTTT. Protein: CASSLDPIPRTGSTPLAFF.

This CDR3 reads CAWSGGRAPFF. The DNA of the CDR3 is TGTGCCTGGAGTGGCGGGAGGGCCCCGTTCTTC. The rearrangement joins TRBV30 to TRBJ2-1; 9 positions match TRBD2. There are 11 residues in the CDR3. The germline CDR1 and CDR2 sequences are GTSNPN and SVGIG (reference sequence). After removal of 1 base from V and 15 bases from J, the junction contained 4 bases not matched to a gene.

The chain employs TRBV25-1 and TRBJ2-5; TRBD2 matches at 11 bases. The V segment lost 3 bases and the J segment 4 bases; nucleotides outside the gene matches: 1. The V gene's germline CDR1 is MGHDK and CDR2 SYGVNS. This CDR3 is built from 14 residues. DNA of the CDR3: TGTGCCAGCAGTGACCTAGCGGGAGGAGAGACCCAGTACTTC. It is translated as CASSDLAGGETQYF. Combining the CDR3 with reference TRBV25-1 and TRBJ2-5 gives the whole variable domain EADIYQTPRYLVIGTGKKITLECSQTMGHDKMYWYQQDPGMELHLIHYSYGVNSTEKGDLSSESTVSRIRTEHFPLTLESARPSHTSQYLCASSDLAGGETQYFGPGTRLLVL.

V and J are TRBV30 and TRBJ2-1, with D possibly being TRBD2 (5 bases). Trimming pared 1 base from V and 9 bases from J, leaving 16 bases between. Germline assignment: CDR1 GTSNPN and CDR2 SVGIG (reference sequence). The CDR3 runs 14 residues. The CDR3 nucleotides read TGTGCCTGGAGTGGACTACTACAAAGTGCTGAGCAGTTCTTC. This encodes CAWSGLLQSAEQFF.

V and J are TRBV11-1 and TRBJ2-2, with 8 bases matching TRBD2. The CDR3 is 15 amino acids. V lost 5 bases to trimming and J lost 2 bases; unmatched junction nucleotides: 4. Germline CDR1 is SGHAT and CDR2 is FQDESV (reference sequence). The CDR3 spells CASSRTSLNTGELFF. The DNA for the CDR3 is TGTGCCAGCAGCCGGACTAGCCTTAACACCGGGGAGCTGTTTTTT.

This CDR3 reads CASSLSWASGSADTQYF. The DNA of the CDR3 is TGTGCCAGCAGTTTATCTTGGGCTAGCGGGAGCGCAGATACGCAGTATTTT. The chain employs TRBV27 and TRBJ2-3; 10 positions match TRBD2. This CDR3 is 17 amino acids long. Germline V gene sequence: CDR1 MNHEY, CDR2 SMNVEV (reference sequence). Unmatched junction bases numbered 7, after V lost 0 bases and J lost 4 bases.

V and J are TRBV7-9 and TRBJ1-2, with D perhaps matching TRBD1 (6 bases). V was shortened by 5 bases and J by 5 bases, with 18 bases between the two germline ends. The CDR3 totals 15 residues. Germline V gene sequence: CDR1 SEHNR, CDR2 FQNEAQ (reference sequence). As DNA, the CDR3 is TGTGCCAGCAGCAGGGGGGACCTCTTCCTTTATGGCTACACCTTC. It is translated as CASSRGDLFLYGYTF.

The chain combines TRBV28 with TRBJ2-6; TRBD2 is a possible D gene (7 bases). The ends were cut back, 6 bases at V and 0 bases at J, with 18 bases in the middle. The CDR3 has 18 residues. In germline, CDR1 is MDHEN, CDR2 SYDVKM. The CDR3 protein is CASRGASGSDSGANVLTF. CDR3 DNA: TGTGCCAGCAGGGGGGCTAGCGGTTCCGACTCTGGGGCCAACGTCCTGACTTTC. The variable domain in full, completed from reference TRBV28 and TRBJ2-6, reads DVKVTQSSRYLVKRTGEKVFLECVQDMDHENMFWYRQDPGLGLRLIYFSYDVKMKEKGDIPEGYSVSREKKERFSLILESASTNQTSMYLCASRGASGSDSGANVLTFGAGSRLTVL.

This clone has only one observation. This rearrangement joins TRBV30 to TRBJ2-5, with a weak D call TRBD1 (6 bases). V was pared by 4 bases and J by 3 bases, with 18 bases between. The CDR3 sequence is 15 residues long. The germline V gene has CDR1 GTSNPN and CDR2 SVGIG (reference sequence). The CDR3 protein is CAWKHPGDTEETQYF. The CDR3 DNA reads TGTGCCTGGAAGCATCCCGGGGACACGGAAGAGACCCAGTACTTC.

The V and J genes are TRBV28 and TRBJ2-2, with D perhaps matching TRBD1 or TRBD2 (5 bases each). The CDR3 has 15 amino acids. The germline V gene has CDR1 MDHEN and CDR2 SYDVKM. V was pared by 2 bases and J by 5 bases, with 12 bases between. The CDR3 DNA is TGTGCCAGCAGTTTAGGGACGGCGTTTACCGGGGAGCTGTTTTTT. It encodes CASSLGTAFTGELFF.